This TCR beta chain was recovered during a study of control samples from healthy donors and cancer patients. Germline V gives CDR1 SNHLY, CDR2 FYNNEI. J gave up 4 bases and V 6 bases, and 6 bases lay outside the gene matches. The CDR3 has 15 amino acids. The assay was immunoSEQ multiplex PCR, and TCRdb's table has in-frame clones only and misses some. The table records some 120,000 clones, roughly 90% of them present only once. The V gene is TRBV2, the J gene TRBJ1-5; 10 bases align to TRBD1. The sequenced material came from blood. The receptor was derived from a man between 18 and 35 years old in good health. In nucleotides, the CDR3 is TGTGCCAGCAGGCCGGGGACAGGGGAGAATCAGCCCCAGCATTTT. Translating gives CASRPGTGENQPQHF.